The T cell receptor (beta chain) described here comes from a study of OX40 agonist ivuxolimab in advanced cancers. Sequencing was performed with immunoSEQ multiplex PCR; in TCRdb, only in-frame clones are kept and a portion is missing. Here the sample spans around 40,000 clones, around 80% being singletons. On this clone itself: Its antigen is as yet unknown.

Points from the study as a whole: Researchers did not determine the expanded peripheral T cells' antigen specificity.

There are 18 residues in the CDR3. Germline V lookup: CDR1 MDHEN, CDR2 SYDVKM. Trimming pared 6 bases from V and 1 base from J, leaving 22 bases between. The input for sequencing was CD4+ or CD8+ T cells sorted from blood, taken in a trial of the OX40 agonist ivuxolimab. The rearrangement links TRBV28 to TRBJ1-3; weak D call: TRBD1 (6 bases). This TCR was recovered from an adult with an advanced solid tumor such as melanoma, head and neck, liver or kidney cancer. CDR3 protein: CASSSIGGGTQSGNTIYF. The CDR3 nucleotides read TGTGCCAGCAGCTCAATCGGAGGGGGGACTCAGTCTGGAAACACCATATATTTT.